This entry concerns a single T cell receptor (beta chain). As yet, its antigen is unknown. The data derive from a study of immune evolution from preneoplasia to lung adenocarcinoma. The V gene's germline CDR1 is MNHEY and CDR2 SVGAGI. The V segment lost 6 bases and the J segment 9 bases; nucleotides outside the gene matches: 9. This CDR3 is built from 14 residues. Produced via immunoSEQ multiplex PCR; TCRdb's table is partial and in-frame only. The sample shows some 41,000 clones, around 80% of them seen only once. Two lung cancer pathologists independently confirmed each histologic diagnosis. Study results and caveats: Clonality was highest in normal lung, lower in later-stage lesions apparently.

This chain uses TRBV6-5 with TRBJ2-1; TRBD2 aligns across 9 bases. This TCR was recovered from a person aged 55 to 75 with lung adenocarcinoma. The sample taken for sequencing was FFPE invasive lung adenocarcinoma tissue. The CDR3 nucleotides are TGTGCCAGCAGGCTGGGTAGCGGGAGAGCTGAGCAGTTCTTC. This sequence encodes CASRLGSGRAEQFF.